The table lists the clone carrying this TCR beta chain with many counts. Its antigen is not identified. The record originates from a study of regulatory T cells in long-lasting Graves disease. At the level of the study: Graves' patients diagnosed newly had used antithyroid drugs under 3 months. Study-wide points: Less diverse TCR repertoires were seen in persistent Graves' patients than in newly diagnosed ones. Newly diagnosed disease favored TRBV20-1 and TRBJ2-1 over persistent disease. A greater number of public clonotypes (2,741) was shared by persistent patients than by new patients (approximately 880).

Germline CDR1 and CDR2: SNHLY and FYNNEI. The CDR3 runs to 11 residues. Between the trimmed V and J ends, which lost 6 bases and 10 bases, there was a span of 12 bases. In building TCR beta libraries, iRepertoire HTBI primers were used together with Arm-PCR of CDR3 regions. TCRdb independently ran MiXCR on the multiplex PCR reads; one entry per CDR3 protein. The sample has over 300,000 distinct CDR3 sequences, roughly a sixth seen once. Time point of the sample: newly diagnosed GD, antithyroid drugs for less than 3 months. PBMC-extracted RNA yielded the TCR library. This specimen was peripheral blood mononuclear cells (PBMCs), taken at new diagnosis, from a patient treated with antithyroid drugs. The chain employs TRBV2 and TRBJ1-1; tentative D call: TRBD1 (6 bases). This clonotype originated in a female donor with Graves disease. CDR3 amino acids: CASRRGVGAFF. CDR3 coding DNA: TGTGCCAGCAGGAGGGGGGTTGGAGCTTTCTTT.